This TCR beta chain derives from a study of PD-1 blockade in classical Hodgkin lymphoma. Study results and caveats: Lower baseline TCR diversity was reported for newly diagnosed patients than for healthy donors. Why repertoires differed is undefined; disease activity or prior therapy possibly contributed. By C4D1, diversity of CD4+ TCRs had risen significantly, whereas that of CD8+ TCRs had not. Patients newly diagnosed and complete responders had comparable baseline diversity.

Sequenced by immunoSEQ multiplex PCR; TCRdb stores in-frame clones only, minus some. The repertoire holds approximately 61,000 clones, 85% to 90% seen once, with 15% in the top ten. The length of the CDR3 is 14 residues. Trimming removed 5 bases at V and 4 bases at J, with 9 bases between. Germline loops: CDR1 PRHDT, CDR2 FYEKMQ (reference sequence). This clone was observed once. What it binds is unknown. Following autologous stem cell transplantation, relapse occurred in every patient, and exposure to brentuximab vedotin varied. V gene TRBV13 combines with J gene TRBJ1-6, with a possible D match to TRBD1 (6 bases). This TCR derives from a human donor with classical Hodgkin lymphoma. The material sequenced was peripheral blood mononuclear cells (PBMCs), taken at baseline. This CDR3 reads CASSPDRYNSPLHF. The DNA for the CDR3 is TGTGCCAGCAGCCCCGACAGGTATAATTCACCCCTCCACTTT.